This TCR beta chain emerged from a study of T cell responses to AZD1222 COVID-19 vaccine. Germline CDR1 is KGHSH and CDR2 is LQKENI. The CDR3 loop spans 13 amino acids. V lost 2 bases, J lost 12 bases, and 13 bases lay in between. With respect to this clone: The antigen remains undetermined.

Clones were read by immunoSEQ multiplex PCR, and TCRdb kept only the in-frame ones, dropping some. Altogether about 130,000 clones are present, roughly 90% being singletons, with the ten largest covering less than 3.5%. Overall study results and limits: Possibly, clonal diversity was underestimated; donors were largely white British and included more females. Spike-wide vaccine-associated CD4 TCRs dominated at 160-218 and 743-854. Baseline serostatus was positive in only a handful of AZD1222 recipients. The reported proportion of spike-specific TCRs targeting unmutated variant regions was nearly half.

This clonotype was obtained from an adult who received the AZD1222 COVID-19 vaccine. The V call is TRBV18, the J call TRBJ1-4; D not resolved. Here the sequenced sample was peripheral blood, taken 28 days after the second AZD1222 dose. The CDR3 sequence: CASSPKVRGELFF. Written as DNA, the CDR3 is TGTGCCAGCTCACCAAAGGTCCGTGGGGAACTGTTTTTT.